The TCR beta chain described here comes from a study of pediatric ulcerative colitis (dated by TCRdb to the late 2010s). Concerning the study at large: About 10 newly diagnosed, treatment-naive pediatric ulcerative colitis patients and a few non-IBD control children each provided paired blood and rectal samples. Study-wide findings and limitations: Only a handful of individuals were included in the healthy control group, which was small. A couple of rectal CDR3 clonotypes turned up in every ulcerative colitis patient but in none of the controls. Autologous blood-rectal clonal overlap was significantly higher in ulcerative colitis patients than in controls, suggesting increased T cell trafficking to inflamed tissue. Features of the rectal repertoire distinguished controls, mild-moderate colitis patients and acute severe colitis patients, and in acute severe colitis rectal diversity was lower because of clonal expansions. For technical reasons, the blood samples of a couple of patients yielded substantially fewer templates, so those samples were excluded from the blood-rectal overlap analysis. Because repertoires came from total lymphocyte DNA, patterns in rare subsets such as regulatory T cells may not be reflected.

Measured from the cysteine to the phenylalanine, the CDR3 is 16 residues long. Only the CDR3 part of the read is kept: 48 bases, read in frame from the first base. V ends up 6 bases short and J 0 bases short, with an unmatched junction base count of 11. The germline V gene encodes CDR1 MNHEY and CDR2 SMNVEV (reference sequence). On this clone: Its antigen remains unidentified. No base quality information exists; no much larger clone differs at one position.

Rearranged CDR3 beta regions were amplified from genomic DNA with multiplex V and J primers using the immunoSEQ TRB Survey service. To keep sequencing depth the same across samples, survey-level depth of up to 500,000 reads per sample was applied. The libraries were purified and pooled, then sequenced using Illumina technology. Regarding the original processing steps: Productive clonality, sample overlap, pairwise scatters, CDR3 beta length, V/D/J gene usage and productiveness were all assessed with the immunoSEQ online tools. Alongside Shannon and Simpson indices, calculated diversity was computed as the number of unique rearrangements divided by total templates, multiplied by 100. Z-score normalized data were analyzed by principal component analysis with the R prcomp function and the ggbiplot package. Morisita's index was used to quantify blood-rectal clonal overlap within each subject. This immuneACCESS table, as held by TCRdb, lists in-frame sequences with V and J called but not all clones. Of the missing ones, under half trace to an unresolved V gene in checked studies; the others have no known cause. V, J and clone size are those of that table, while D and trimming were read from the DNA. The sample data list more than 50,000 clones, and 87% of these were observed just once. The ten largest clones capture approximately 1.5% of the sample.

The control children had a colonoscopy because IBD was suspected, showed normal endoscopy both macroscopically and histologically, and did not receive an IBD diagnosis during the next year. A blood sample was obtained concurrently with the colonoscopy. The Wizard kit (Promega) was used to extract genomic DNA from the blood and intestinal samples. The source is a boy between 5 and 17 years old who was a control in a study of pediatric ulcerative colitis. This receptor chain uses TRBV27 and TRBJ2-7, with 7 bases aligning to TRBD2. Sample: blood. The CDR3 region has the sequence CASSVGTQRGSYEQYF. Read as DNA, the sequence is TGTGCCAGCAGCGTAGGGACTCAGCGGGGCTCCTACGAGCAGTACTTC.